This T cell receptor (beta chain) is drawn from a study of blood T cell repertoires in COVID-19. Here immunoSEQ multiplex PCR was the method, and the copy in TCRdb shows in-frame clones only, minus some. The sample lists 130,000 to 150,000 clones; 80% were seen once. The clonotype comes from a woman between 45 and 65 years old with acute or convalescent COVID-19. Sample: peripheral blood.

DNA of the CDR3: TGTGCCAGCAACCCAGGGGAGACCCAGTACTTC. It is translated as CASNPGETQYF. The chain joins TRBV2 to TRBJ2-5; D may be TRBD1 (5 bases). V shed 7 bases and J shed 5 bases, with 8 bases lying between them. The CDR3 has 11 amino acids. Germline V gene sequence: CDR1 SNHLY, CDR2 FYNNEI.